This T cell receptor beta chain stems from a study of T cells in Graves' hyperthyroidism and ophthalmopathy. The sample holds many counts of this clonotype. RNA transcripts gave rise to amplified TCR beta CDR3 regions. The TCR CDR3 was amplified in a first-round RT-PCR using the HTBI primer set. In TCRdb, the multiplex PCR reads were re-called with MiXCR into one record per CDR3 protein. In the table there are a few hundred thousand distinct CDR3 sequences, under 15% of which are singletons. Germline CDR1 and CDR2: MDHEN and SYDVKM. The V gene lost 7 bases and the J gene lost 0 bases, with 14 bases spanning the gap. This CDR3 comprises 15 residues.

Sequenced input: blood. The genes are TRBV28 and TRBJ2-3, with D maybe TRBD2 (6 bases). The TCR sequence derives from a woman younger than 45 with Graves' hyperthyroidism. CDR3: CASTPWAGSTDTQYF. CDR3 nucleotide sequence: TGTGCCAGCACCCCCTGGGCGGGGAGCACAGATACGCAGTATTTT.